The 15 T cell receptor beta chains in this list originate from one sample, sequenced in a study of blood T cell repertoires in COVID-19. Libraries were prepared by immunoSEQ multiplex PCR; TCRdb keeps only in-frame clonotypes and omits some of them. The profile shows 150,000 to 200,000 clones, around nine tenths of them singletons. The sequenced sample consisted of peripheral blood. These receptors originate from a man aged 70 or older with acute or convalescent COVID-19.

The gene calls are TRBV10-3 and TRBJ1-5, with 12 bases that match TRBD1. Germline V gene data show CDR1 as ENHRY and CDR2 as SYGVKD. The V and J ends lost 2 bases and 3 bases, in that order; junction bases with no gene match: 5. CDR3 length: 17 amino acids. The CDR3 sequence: CAISEPGTGGLNQPQHF. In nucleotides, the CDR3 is TGTGCCATCAGTGAGCCCGGGACAGGGGGCCTCAATCAGCCCCAGCATTTT.

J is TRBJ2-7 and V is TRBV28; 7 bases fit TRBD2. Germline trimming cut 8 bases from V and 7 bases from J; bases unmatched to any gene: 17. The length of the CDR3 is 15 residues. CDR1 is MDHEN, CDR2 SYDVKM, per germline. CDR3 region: CASAPPGGSGYEQYF. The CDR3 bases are TGTGCCAGCGCCCCCCCCGGGGGTAGCGGGTATGAGCAGTACTTC.

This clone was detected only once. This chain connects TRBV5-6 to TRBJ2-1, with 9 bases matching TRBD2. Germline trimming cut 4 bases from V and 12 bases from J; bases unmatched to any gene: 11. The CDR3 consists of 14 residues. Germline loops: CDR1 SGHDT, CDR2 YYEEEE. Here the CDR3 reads CASSARPSGMRQFF. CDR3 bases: TGTGCCAGCAGCGCCCGGCCTAGCGGGATGCGGCAGTTCTTC.

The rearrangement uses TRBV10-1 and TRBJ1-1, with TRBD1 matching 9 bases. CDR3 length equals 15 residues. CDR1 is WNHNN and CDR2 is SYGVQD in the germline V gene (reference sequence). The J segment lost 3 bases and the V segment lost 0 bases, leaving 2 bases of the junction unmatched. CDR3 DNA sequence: TGCGCCAGCAGTGAGTCCCGGACAGGGGACACTGAAGCTTTCTTT. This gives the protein CASSESRTGDTEAFF.

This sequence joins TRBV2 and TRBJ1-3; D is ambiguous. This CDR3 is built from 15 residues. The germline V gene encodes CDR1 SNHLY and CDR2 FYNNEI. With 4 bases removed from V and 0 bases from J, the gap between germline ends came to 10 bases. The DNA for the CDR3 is TGTGCCAGCAGTGCCCGGAGAGACTCTGGAAACACCATATATTTT. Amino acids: CASSARRDSGNTIYF.

Here the CDR3 reads CAWSTGDDGYTF. CDR3 coding DNA: TGTGCCTGGAGTACGGGTGATGATGGCTACACCTTC. The chain is built from TRBV30 and TRBJ1-2; D gene unclear. The CDR3 covers 12 residues. Germline lookup yields CDR1 GTSNPN and CDR2 SVGIG (reference sequence). Trimming left V 2 bases short and J 6 bases short, with 10 bases between.

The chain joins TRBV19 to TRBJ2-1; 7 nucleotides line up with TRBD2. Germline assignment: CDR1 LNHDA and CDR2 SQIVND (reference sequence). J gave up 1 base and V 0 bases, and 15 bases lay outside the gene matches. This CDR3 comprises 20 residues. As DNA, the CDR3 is TGTGCCAGTAGTATAGATGGTCCGGGACGGGGGGTCTTATCCTACAATGAGCAGTTCTTC. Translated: CASSIDGPGRGVLSYNEQFF.

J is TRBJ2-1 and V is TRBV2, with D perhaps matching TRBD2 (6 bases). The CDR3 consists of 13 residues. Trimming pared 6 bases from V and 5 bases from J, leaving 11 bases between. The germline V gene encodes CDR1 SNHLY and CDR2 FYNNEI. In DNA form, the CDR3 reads TGTGCCAGCAGGAAGACGGGGGACAATGAGCAGTTCTTC. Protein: CASRKTGDNEQFF.

The CDR3: CASSPDRGSYNEQFF. The CDR3 bases are TGTGCCAGCAGCCCGGACAGGGGTTCCTACAATGAGCAGTTCTTC. V gene TRBV11-2 combines with J gene TRBJ2-1; 9 nucleotides align to TRBD1. Germline CDR1 reads SGHAT; CDR2 reads FQNNGV. Trimming removed 5 bases from V and 1 base from J; junction bases left unmatched: 3. CDR3 length: 15 amino acids.

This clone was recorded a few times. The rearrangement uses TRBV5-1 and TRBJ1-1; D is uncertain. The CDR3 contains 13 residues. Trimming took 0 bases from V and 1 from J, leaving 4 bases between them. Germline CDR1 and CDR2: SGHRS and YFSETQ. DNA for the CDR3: TGCGCCAGCAGCTTGGCACAGAACACTGAAGCTTTCTTT. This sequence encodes CASSLAQNTEAFF.

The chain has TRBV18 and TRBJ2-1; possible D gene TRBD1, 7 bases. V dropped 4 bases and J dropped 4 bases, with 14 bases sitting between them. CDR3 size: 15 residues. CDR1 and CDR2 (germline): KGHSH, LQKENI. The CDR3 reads CASSQSTGRYNEQFF. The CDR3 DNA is TGTGCCAGCTCACAGTCGACAGGGAGGTACAATGAGCAGTTCTTC.

The CDR3 loop is CASSPTGFYEQYF. CDR3 bases: TGCGCCAGCAGCCCGACAGGGTTTTACGAGCAGTACTTC. The rearrangement uses TRBV5-1 and TRBJ2-7, with TRBD1 matching over 7 bases. The junction had 5 bases not matched to a gene; V was cut back by 4 bases and J by 4 bases. The germline gives CDR1 SGHRS, CDR2 YFSETQ. The CDR3 contains 13 residues.

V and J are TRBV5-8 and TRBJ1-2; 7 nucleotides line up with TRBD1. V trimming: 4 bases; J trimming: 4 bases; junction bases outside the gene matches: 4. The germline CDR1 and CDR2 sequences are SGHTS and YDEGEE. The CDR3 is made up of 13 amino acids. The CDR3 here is CASSPTGTYGYTF. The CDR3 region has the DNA TGTGCCAGCAGCCCGACAGGGACCTATGGCTACACCTTC.

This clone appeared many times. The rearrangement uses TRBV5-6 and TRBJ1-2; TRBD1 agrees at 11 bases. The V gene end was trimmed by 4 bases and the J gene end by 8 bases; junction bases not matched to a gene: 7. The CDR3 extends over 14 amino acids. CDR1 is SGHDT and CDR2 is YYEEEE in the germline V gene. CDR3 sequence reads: CASSPGQGARGYTF. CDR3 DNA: TGTGCCAGCAGCCCTGGACAGGGGGCGCGGGGCTACACCTTC.

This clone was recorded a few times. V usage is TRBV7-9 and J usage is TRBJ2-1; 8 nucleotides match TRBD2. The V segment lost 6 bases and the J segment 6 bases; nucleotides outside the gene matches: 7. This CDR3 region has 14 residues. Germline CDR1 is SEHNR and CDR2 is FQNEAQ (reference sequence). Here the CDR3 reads CASRLIAGPNEQFF. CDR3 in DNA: TGTGCCAGCAGGCTTATAGCGGGGCCCAATGAGCAGTTCTTC.